Only one count was recorded for the clone carrying this T cell receptor beta chain. Its matching antigen is unknown. This entry belongs to a study of OX40 agonist ivuxolimab in advanced cancers. Study-wide results and caveats: Among expanded peripheral T cells, antigen specificity went undetermined.

Repertoires were generated with immunoSEQ multiplex PCR, while TCRdb's copy carries only in-frame clones and drops some. Of approximately 20,000 clones in the sample, roughly 78% are singletons; the top ten hold 25% to 35%. The starting material was CD4+ or CD8+ T cells sorted from blood, obtained in a trial of the OX40 agonist ivuxolimab. This clonotype was sampled from an adult with an advanced solid tumor such as melanoma, head and neck, liver or kidney cancer.

DNA of the CDR3: TGTGCCAGCAGCTTAAGCGTGATAAATTTTTCGGGCTACACCTTC. It encodes CASSLSVINFSGYTF. V gene TRBV7-8 combines with J gene TRBJ1-2; D call uncertain. The CDR3 is 15 residues long. CDR1 and CDR2 (germline): SGHVS, FQNEAQ. Deletions cut 2 bases from V and 8 bases from J, with 18 bases between.